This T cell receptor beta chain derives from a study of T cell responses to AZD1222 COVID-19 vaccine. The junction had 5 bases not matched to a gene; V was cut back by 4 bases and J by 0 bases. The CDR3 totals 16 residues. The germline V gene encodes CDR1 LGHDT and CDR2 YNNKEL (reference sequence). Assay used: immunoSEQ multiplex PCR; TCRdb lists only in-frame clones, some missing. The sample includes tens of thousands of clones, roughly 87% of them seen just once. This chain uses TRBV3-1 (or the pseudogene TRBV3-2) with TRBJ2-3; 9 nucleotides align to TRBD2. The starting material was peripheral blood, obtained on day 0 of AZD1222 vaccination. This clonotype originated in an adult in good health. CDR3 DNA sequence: TGTGCCAGCAGCCCAGCTAGCGGGACTAGCACAGATACGCAGTATTTT. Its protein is CASSPASGTSTDTQYF.